The source of this T cell receptor (beta chain) is a study of T cells in Graves' hyperthyroidism and ophthalmopathy. Authors of the study amplified TCR beta CDR3 regions from RNA transcripts. The HTBI primer set served for first-round RT-PCR of the TCR CDR3. TCRdb fed the multiplex PCR reads into MiXCR, producing one record per CDR3 protein. The sample records hundreds of thousands of distinct CDR3 sequences, about 14% being singletons. V gave up 6 bases and J gave up 6 bases; unmatched junction bases: 8. This CDR3 has 13 amino acids. Sequencing was done on a sample of blood. The sequence came from a woman in her forties or fifties with Graves' ophthalmopathy. J is TRBJ2-7 and V is TRBV12-3 or TRBV12-4, with TRBD1 matching 7 bases. CDR3 region: CASRPFDRVEQYF. The CDR3 DNA sequence: TGTGCCAGCAGACCCTTTGACAGGGTCGAGCAGTACTTC.